The present entry profiles one T cell receptor beta chain with its context. CDR3 length: 13 amino acids. CDR1 and CDR2 from the germline V gene are SQVTM and ANQGSEA. V shed 6 bases and J 8 bases; nucleotides not matched to a gene: 10. These data are taken from a study of cytomegalovirus exposure and HLA in healthy donors. With 60 Vbeta and 13 Jbeta primers, the PCR was carried out. Only in-frame clones appear in the TCRdb table, and some are missing; sequencing was by immunoSEQ multiplex PCR. In the table there are 150,000 or so clones, roughly 80% of which are singletons. The rearrangement joins TRBV29-1 to TRBJ1-2; 9 nucleotides align to TRBD1. This receptor was identified in a man between 18 and 29 years old in good health and CMV-seropositive. The sample was PBMCs. CDR3 region: CSVRDRELRGYTF. Written as DNA, the CDR3 is TGCAGCGTCCGGGACAGGGAGCTTCGCGGCTACACCTTC. The full variable domain, in which reference TRBV29-1 and TRBJ1-2 provide the parts outside the CDR3, is SAVISQKPSRDICQRGTSLTIQCQVDSQVTMMFWYRQQPGQSLTLIATANQGSEATYESGFVIDKFPISRPNLTFSTLTVSNMSPEDSSIYLCSVRDRELRGYTFGSGTRLTVV.